This entry lists 27 T cell receptor beta chains sequenced from one sample in a study of blood T cell repertoires in COVID-19. TCRdb keeps only in-frame clones here, not all; method: immunoSEQ multiplex PCR. Here the sample spans approximately 80,000 clones, 88% being singletons. The specimen sequenced was peripheral blood. These receptors originate from a woman of 80 years or more with acute or convalescent COVID-19.

The chain combines TRBV5-8 with TRBJ1-4, with 8 nucleotides matching TRBD1. The CDR3 length is 14 residues. The germline CDR1 and CDR2 sequences are SGHTS and YDEGEE. V lost 5 bases and J lost 7; bases outside the gene matches: 7. The DNA for the CDR3 is TGTGCCAGCAGATCCCGGGACAGGCCTGAAAAACTGTTTTTT. It is translated as CASRSRDRPEKLFF.

This clone showed up just once. The chain combines TRBV19 with TRBJ2-4; 8 bases match TRBD1. Germline CDR1 and CDR2: LNHDA and SQIVND (reference sequence). J lost 1 base, V lost 5 bases, and 10 bases had no gene match. The CDR3 runs to 17 residues. CDR3 DNA sequence: TGTGCCAGTAGTCCCCGGACAGGGTGGGAGGCCAAAAACATTCAGTACTTC. Translated: CASSPRTGWEAKNIQYF.

CDR3 in amino acids: CASSPPGQGYEQYF. CDR3 bases: TGTGCCAGCTCACCGCCGGGACAGGGTTACGAGCAGTACTTC. V and J are TRBV18 and TRBJ2-7; 9 bases line up with TRBD1. Losses at the gene ends were 3 bases for V and 4 bases for J; bases not matched to a gene: 4. Germline assignment: CDR1 KGHSH and CDR2 LQKENI. The CDR3 is made up of 14 amino acids. Based on the CDR3 plus reference TRBV18 and TRBJ2-7, the full variable domain is NAGVMQNPRHLVRRRGQEARLRCSPMKGHSHVYWYRQLPEEGLKFMVYLQKENIIDESGMPKERFSAEFPKEGPSILRIQQVVRGDSAAYFCASSPPGQGYEQYFGPGTRLTVT.

This rearrangement joins TRBV16 to TRBJ1-1, with D uncertain. Trimming left V 1 base short and J 3 bases short, with 6 bases between. This CDR3 is built from 13 residues. CDR1 is KGHSY and CDR2 is FQNENV in the germline V gene. The CDR3 protein is CASSQFRDTEAFF. The CDR3 nucleotides are TGTGCCAGCAGCCAATTTCGAGACACTGAAGCTTTCTTT.

V gene TRBV7-2 combines with J gene TRBJ1-2, with a possible D match to TRBD1 (6 bases). This CDR3 is built from 14 residues. The V and J ends lost 0 bases and 7 bases respectively, with 12 bases between them. Germline V gene lookup returns CDR1 SGHTA and CDR2 FQGNSA. CDR3 sequence reads: CASSLAGARSGYTF. In DNA, the CDR3 is TGTGCCAGCAGCTTAGCGGGGGCCCGGAGTGGCTACACCTTC.

This chain joins TRBV19 and TRBJ1-2; D gene ambiguous. Trimming pared 5 bases from V and 8 bases from J, leaving 15 bases between. This CDR3 has 13 residues. CDR1 LNHDA and CDR2 SQIVND come from the germline V gene (reference sequence). CDR3 loop: CASSPTELSGYTF. CDR3 nucleotides: TGTGCCAGTAGTCCGACGGAACTATCAGGCTACACCTTC.

The V and J genes are TRBV6-5 and TRBJ2-5, with D possibly matching TRBD2 (5 bases). V shed 5 bases and J shed 7 bases, with 11 bases lying between them. Germline lookup yields CDR1 MNHEY and CDR2 SVGAGI. The CDR3 loop spans 12 amino acids. The CDR3 sequence: CASSLADRTQYF. DNA of the CDR3: TGTGCCAGCAGTCTAGCCGACCGGACCCAGTACTTC.

The count of this clone is one. This chain uses TRBV7-9 with TRBJ1-2; D unresolved. Germline V gives CDR1 SEHNR, CDR2 FQNEAQ (reference sequence). Trimming took off 2 bases at V and 7 bases at J, with 8 bases between the two ends. The CDR3 loop spans 12 amino acids. The CDR3 sequence: CASSLSGLGYTF. DNA of the CDR3: TGTGCCAGCAGCTTATCTGGGCTTGGCTACACCTTC.

The chain couples TRBV5-1 to TRBJ2-1, with TRBD1 matching 11 bases. Germline CDR1 is SGHRS and CDR2 is YFSETQ. The CDR3 runs to 16 residues. V was clipped by 4 bases and J by 9 bases; unmatched bases: 12. In DNA, the CDR3 is TGCGCCAGCAGCCAGAAACGGACAGGGGGCCGAGGTGAGCAGTTCTTC. Encoded protein: CASSQKRTGGRGEQFF.

The V call is TRBV6-5, the J call TRBJ1-1; D remains unclear. CDR1 MNHEY and CDR2 SVGAGI come from the germline V gene. Trimming took off 6 bases at V and 4 bases at J, with 15 bases between the two ends. The CDR3 is 14 residues long. The CDR3 region is CASSTTPPATEAFF. As DNA, the CDR3 is TGTGCCAGCAGCACGACACCGCCGGCCACTGAAGCTTTCTTT.

The genes are TRBV7-2 and TRBJ1-4; 7 nucleotides line up with TRBD1. The germline V gene has CDR1 SGHTA and CDR2 FQGNSA. This CDR3 has 15 amino acids. J lost 2 bases, V lost 6 bases, and 6 bases had no gene match. CDR3 coding DNA: TGTGCCAGCAGACCACAGGGGCGGACTAATGAAAAACTGTTTTTT. This codes for CASRPQGRTNEKLFF.

The rearrangement joins TRBV5-1 to TRBJ2-1; D gene unclear. V was shortened by 0 bases and J by 8 bases, with 15 bases between the two germline ends. The germline V gene has CDR1 SGHRS and CDR2 YFSETQ. The CDR3 runs to 15 residues. CDR3 nucleotide sequence: TGCGCCAGCAGCTTGGAAGACAACCGCGCCGATGAGCAGTTCTTC. Translated: CASSLEDNRADEQFF.

The chain joins TRBV10-3 to TRBJ2-4; TRBD1 might be the D (5 bases). The length of the CDR3 is 13 residues. Germline CDR1 reads ENHRY; CDR2 reads SYGVKD. V was shortened by 6 bases and J by 3 bases, with 9 bases between the two germline ends. The CDR3 DNA reads TGTGCCATCAGGCAGGGCGGCAAAAACATTCAGTACTTC. It codes for CAIRQGGKNIQYF.

The chain joins TRBV18 to TRBJ1-2; 8 nucleotides match TRBD1. CDR1 is KGHSH, CDR2 LQKENI, per germline. The CDR3 spans 12 residues. After removal of 3 bases from V and 8 bases from J, the junction contained 2 bases not matched to a gene. CDR3 residues: CASSPDREGYTF. In DNA, the CDR3 is TGTGCCAGCTCACCGGACAGGGAGGGCTACACCTTC.

The rearrangement links TRBV19 to TRBJ2-1, with D possibly TRBD2 on 6 matching bases. The germline gives CDR1 LNHDA, CDR2 SQIVND (reference sequence). The V gene lost 3 bases and the J gene lost 1 base, with 10 bases spanning the gap. This CDR3 spans 15 amino acids. CDR3: CASSITRGSYNEQFF. CDR3 DNA: TGTGCCAGTAGTATTACTCGGGGGTCCTACAATGAGCAGTTCTTC.

This clone was counted between two and nine times. The V gene is TRBV11-2, the J gene TRBJ2-5, with 12 bases lining up with TRBD2. V lost 4 bases, J lost 2 bases, and 8 bases stayed unmatched. Germline-derived CDR1 and CDR2 are SGHAT and FQNNGV. This CDR3 comprises 17 residues. The CDR3 DNA reads as TGTGCCAGCAGCTCTCGGACTAGCGGGGCGATTCAAGAGACCCAGTACTTC. It encodes CASSSRTSGAIQETQYF.

The chain is built from TRBV5-1 and TRBJ1-2; 10 nucleotides agree with TRBD1. Per germline, CDR1 SGHRS and CDR2 YFSETQ. V lost 4 bases, J lost 0 bases, and 3 bases stayed unmatched. The CDR3 consists of 15 residues. As DNA, the CDR3 is TGCGCCAGCAGCCGGGACAGGGGATCTAACTATGGCTACACCTTC. The encoded protein is CASSRDRGSNYGYTF.

The chain couples TRBV4-3 to TRBJ2-7; the match to TRBD1 covers 9 bases. V was pared by 5 bases and J by 2 bases, with 13 bases of the junction left unmatched. The CDR3 is 17 amino acids. The germline V gene has CDR1 LGHNA and CDR2 YSLEER. CDR3 sequence reads: CASSTHFSGTGTYEQYF. The CDR3 nucleotides read TGCGCCAGCAGCACCCATTTTTCCGGGACAGGGACCTACGAGCAGTACTTC.

The rearrangement joins TRBV11-2 to TRBJ2-4; TRBD1 agrees at 7 bases. CDR3 size: 16 residues. CDR1 and CDR2 from the germline V gene are SGHAT and FQNNGV. V lost 5 bases and J lost 4; bases outside the gene matches: 11. CDR3 amino acids: CASSPWPDREKNIQYF. The CDR3 DNA reads as TGTGCCAGCAGCCCCTGGCCCGACAGGGAAAAAAACATTCAGTACTTC.

The chain links TRBV6-2 or TRBV6-3 to TRBJ2-1; 8 nucleotides line up with TRBD2. The CDR3 has 15 amino acids. Trimming took 2 bases from V and 0 from J; bases not matched to a gene: 0. CDR1 is MNHEY and CDR2 is SVGEGT in the germline V gene. CDR3 sequence: CASSYSGSSYNEQFF. CDR3 sequence (DNA): TGTGCCAGCAGTTACAGCGGGAGCTCCTACAATGAGCAGTTCTTC.

The chain links TRBV11-2 to TRBJ2-1, with D perhaps TRBD2 (5 bases). Germline lookup yields CDR1 SGHAT and CDR2 FQNNGV. Trimming removed 10 bases at V and 0 bases at J, with 22 bases between. This CDR3 comprises 17 residues. CDR3 region: CATRGEGLDSSYNEQFF. The CDR3 DNA sequence: TGTGCCACACGAGGAGAGGGCCTTGATAGCTCCTACAATGAGCAGTTCTTC.

This chain connects TRBV5-8 to TRBJ1-1; 9 positions match TRBD1. In germline, CDR1 is SGHTS, CDR2 YDEGEE. CDR3 length: 14 amino acids. The trim removed 4 bases at V and 3 bases at J, leaving 4 bases unmatched. Here the CDR3 reads CASSVRTGDTEAFF. The CDR3 bases are TGTGCCAGCAGCGTACGGACAGGGGACACTGAAGCTTTCTTT.

This sequence joins TRBV5-1 and TRBJ2-3; weak D call: TRBD2 (5 bases). V dropped 4 bases and J dropped 4 bases, with 13 bases sitting between them. This CDR3 spans 14 amino acids. Per germline, CDR1 SGHRS and CDR2 YFSETQ. CDR3 nucleotide sequence: TGCGCCAGCAGCGGGCTAGCATCAGCAGATACGCAGTATTTT. Its protein is CASSGLASADTQYF.

The sample holds one count of this clone. V and J are TRBV11-2 and TRBJ2-5; 11 bases line up with TRBD1. Germline assignment: CDR1 SGHAT and CDR2 FQNNGV. This CDR3 has 18 amino acids. Germline trimming cut 2 bases from V and 2 bases from J; bases unmatched to any gene: 10. CDR3 region: CASSLKWDRGVFQETQYF. The DNA of the CDR3 is TGTGCCAGCAGCTTAAAGTGGGACAGGGGGGTATTTCAAGAGACCCAGTACTTC.

This chain joins TRBV27 and TRBJ1-5; 7 bases map to TRBD1. CDR1 MNHEY and CDR2 SMNVEV come from the germline V gene (reference sequence). This CDR3 spans 15 amino acids. V gave up 6 bases and J gave up 3 bases; unmatched junction bases: 8. The chain's CDR3 is CASSTGALDNQPQHF. The CDR3 bases are TGTGCCAGCAGCACAGGGGCCTTGGACAATCAGCCCCAGCATTTT.

The rearrangement links TRBV7-2 to TRBJ1-5; TRBD1 might be the D (6 bases). Trimming stripped 1 base from V and 6 bases from J, with 10 bases between. The CDR3 contains 14 residues. Germline CDR1 SGHTA, CDR2 FQGNSA. The DNA of the CDR3 is TGTGCCAGCAGCTTAGGCAGGGGCAGTCAGCCCCAGCATTTT. Amino acid sequence: CASSLGRGSQPQHF.

The J gene is TRBJ2-5, the V gene TRBV19; possibly TRBD2 for D (5 bases). CDR1 LNHDA and CDR2 SQIVND come from the germline V gene (reference sequence). CDR3 length: 13 amino acids. The V and J ends lost 5 bases and 4 bases respectively, with 11 bases between them. The CDR3 DNA reads TGTGCCAGTAGTCGGTCCGGGATAGAGACCCAGTACTTC. The encoded protein is CASSRSGIETQYF.